A selection of T cell receptor beta chains follows, all from one sample in a study of shared clonotypes between healthy human individuals. The data were produced by immunoSEQ multiplex PCR, yet TCRdb's version contains in-frame clones alone and is incomplete. The table shows some 2,500,000 clones, with roughly 93% occurring only once. The sample consisted of naive CD4+ T cells from PBMCs. The receptors shown here come from a man between 18 and 35 years old in good health. Some clones in this sample may be carry-over from other donors' samples. Each CDR3 is given with its conserved first and last residue. A D gene is named only where the DNA matches it firmly. Expanded clones are given a class, and other clones once, few, many or no size at all.

CDR3,DNA,V,J,size,D
CASSWGANNEQFF,TGTGCCAGCAGCTGGGGCGCAAACAATGAGCAGTTCTTC,TRBV11-1,TRBJ2-1,-,-
CASASGGRGSTDTQYF,TGCGCCAGCGCCTCAGGGGGGCGGGGAAGCACAGATACGCAGTATTTT,TRBV5-1,TRBJ2-3,once,-
CASSSAGLDTQYF,TGTGCCAGCAGCTCAGCAGGCTTAGATACGCAGTATTTT,TRBV7-3,TRBJ2-3,-,-
CASSDQASGSRNEQFF,TGTGCCAGCAGCGATCAAGCTAGCGGGAGTAGAAATGAGCAGTTCTTC,TRBV14,TRBJ2-1,-,TRBD2
CASSLRGPQHF,TGTGCCAGCAGTTTGCGCGGGCCCCAGCATTTT,TRBV28,TRBJ1-5,-,-
CASSIGTGTYEQYF,TGTGCCAGCAGTATAGGGACCGGGACCTACGAGCAGTACTTC,TRBV6-6,TRBJ2-7,-,-
CASGTSGSSTDTQYF,TGCGCCAGCGGGACTAGCGGGTCTAGCACAGATACGCAGTATTTT,TRBV10-2,TRBJ2-3,-,TRBD2
CASSRQGLNRYTF,TGTGCCAGCAGCCGACAGGGGCTTAATCGCTACACCTTC,TRBV7-9,TRBJ1-2,few,TRBD1
CASSPGLGTIQYF,TGTGCCAGTAGTCCCGGACTAGGTACCATTCAGTACTTC,TRBV19,TRBJ2-4,-,TRBD2
CASSPSAHSSGLAENEQFF,TGTGCCAGCAGCCCAAGCGCGCATTCATCCGGACTAGCGGAAAATGAGCAGTTCTTC,TRBV5-4,TRBJ2-1,-,TRBD2
CASSLAELGGETQYF,TGTGCCAGCAGCTTAGCGGAACTGGGAGGCGAGACCCAGTACTTC,TRBV7-8,TRBJ2-5,-,-
CASSYSRSGELFF,TGTGCCAGCAGTTACTCGAGATCCGGGGAGCTGTTTTTT,TRBV6-5,TRBJ2-2,-,-
CASSPRPQAEGGAFF,TGTGCCAGCAGCCCACGTCCTCAGGCGGAGGGAGGTGCTTTCTTT,TRBV5-8,TRBJ1-1,-,-
CASSLAGNQPQHF,TGCGCCAGCAGCTTGGCTGGGAATCAGCCCCAGCATTTT,TRBV5-1,TRBJ1-5,-,-
CASSSWTSGSRETQYF,TGTGCCAGCAGTTCATGGACTAGCGGGAGTCGAGAGACCCAGTACTTC,TRBV27,TRBJ2-5,-,TRBD2
CASSQNIGFREQYF,TGCGCCAGCAGCCAAAATATAGGCTTTCGGGAGCAGTACTTC,TRBV4-1,TRBJ2-7,-,-
CASSTGTQETQYF,TGTGCCAGCAGCACCGGGACCCAAGAGACCCAGTACTTC,TRBV5-4,TRBJ2-5,-,-
CASSVGRVAARTDTQYF,TGTGCCAGCAGCGTAGGAAGGGTAGCGGCCCGCACAGATACGCAGTATTTT,TRBV9,TRBJ2-3,-,-
CASSFLGTDTQYF,TGTGCCAGCAGTTTTCTCGGCACAGATACGCAGTATTTT,TRBV27,TRBJ2-3,-,-
CASSSSGPTDGTQYF,TGTGCCAGCAGCTCTAGCGGGCCGACGGATGGGACCCAGTACTTC,TRBV7-2,TRBJ2-5,-,TRBD2
CASSRRQFVDTDTQYF,TGCGCCAGCAGCCGGCGTCAGTTCGTTGACACAGATACGCAGTATTTT,TRBV5-1,TRBJ2-3,-,-
CASSQSTGVRQFF,TGTGCCAGCAGCCAGTCAACGGGGGTCCGGCAGTTCTTC,TRBV14,TRBJ2-1,-,-
CASSRVGERNGYTF,TGTGCCAGTAGCCGGGTAGGGGAGAGGAATGGCTACACCTTC,TRBV19,TRBJ1-2,once,-
CASSLRTGYGYTF,TGTGCCAGCAGTTTAAGGACAGGGTATGGCTACACCTTC,TRBV28,TRBJ1-2,-,TRBD1
CASRATGVLTDTQYF,TGTGCCAGCAGAGCCACAGGGGTTCTTACAGATACGCAGTATTTT,TRBV9,TRBJ2-3,once,TRBD1
CATTAEKVETQYF,TGTGCCACCACCGCGGAGAAGGTGGAGACCCAGTACTTC,TRBV15,TRBJ2-5,once,-
CAWRRVNTEAFF,TGTGCCTGGAGGAGAGTGAACACTGAAGCTTTCTTT,TRBV30,TRBJ1-1,few,-
CASNTPNHGYTF,TGTGCCAGTAATACACCCAACCATGGCTACACCTTC,TRBV19,TRBJ1-2,once,-
CASSLPGSGNTIYF,TGTGCCAGCAGCTTACCGGGATCTGGAAACACCATATATTTT,TRBV7-8,TRBJ1-3,-,-
CASSETGVAKNIQYF,TGCGCCAGCAGCGAGACGGGAGTAGCCAAAAACATTCAGTACTTC,TRBV4-1,TRBJ2-4,-,-
CASSDRGRQPQHF,TGTGCCAGCAGCGACAGGGGGCGACAGCCCCAGCATTTT,TRBV28,TRBJ1-5,-,TRBD1
CAWSVPGTDEAFF,TGTGCCTGGAGTGTACCCGGGACAGATGAAGCTTTCTTT,TRBV30,TRBJ1-1,-,TRBD1
CASSRFRGEAFF,TGTGCCAGCAGCCGCTTCCGGGGTGAAGCTTTCTTT,TRBV7-6,TRBJ1-1,-,-
CASSREAGYFYNEQFF,TGTGCCAGCAGCCGCGAGGCAGGGTACTTCTACAATGAGCAGTTCTTC,TRBV5-5,TRBJ2-1,-,-
CASSQEMGWEETQYF,TGTGCCAGCAGCCAAGAAATGGGATGGGAAGAGACCCAGTACTTC,TRBV14,TRBJ2-5,-,-
CASSVADNTEAFF,TGTGCCAGCAGCGTAGCAGACAACACTGAAGCTTTCTTT,TRBV9,TRBJ1-1,few,-
CASIWGRGDEKLFF,TGTGCCAGCATATGGGGTCGTGGGGATGAAAAACTGTTTTTT,TRBV2,TRBJ1-4,-,-
CAISRQGATEAFF,TGTGCCATCAGCCGACAGGGGGCCACTGAAGCTTTCTTT,TRBV10-3,TRBJ1-1,once,TRBD1
CATCGGLNTEAFF,TGTGCCACGTGCGGGGGCCTGAACACTGAAGCTTTCTTT,TRBV28,TRBJ1-1,-,-
CASSFLGREQYF,TGTGCCAGCAGTTTCTTGGGGCGGGAGCAGTACTTC,TRBV28,TRBJ2-7,-,-
CSATSTEAFF,TGCAGTGCTACCTCCACTGAAGCTTTCTTT,TRBV20-1,TRBJ1-1,-,-
CASSLGTGDFNEKLFF,TGCGCCAGCAGCCTGGGCACAGGTGATTTTAATGAAAAACTGTTTTTT,TRBV5-1,TRBJ1-4,-,-
CASSPGLAGVGQFF,TGTGCCAGCAGCCCGGGACTAGCGGGAGTTGGACAGTTCTTC,TRBV28,TRBJ2-1,-,TRBD2
CACRPNTDGYTF,TGTGCCTGCCGACCCAACACTGATGGCTACACCTTC,TRBV2,TRBJ1-2,-,-
CASSPELTNNEQFF,TGTGCCAGCTCTCCCGAACTCACTAACAATGAGCAGTTCTTC,TRBV6-6,TRBJ2-1,-,-
CASTDRSGNTIYF,TGTGCCAGCACCGACCGCTCTGGAAACACCATATATTTT,TRBV7-9,TRBJ1-3,-,-
CASSLLGVAQEGNEQFF,TGTGCCAGCAGCCTCCTGGGAGTAGCCCAAGAGGGTAATGAGCAGTTCTTC,TRBV7-2,TRBJ2-1,-,-